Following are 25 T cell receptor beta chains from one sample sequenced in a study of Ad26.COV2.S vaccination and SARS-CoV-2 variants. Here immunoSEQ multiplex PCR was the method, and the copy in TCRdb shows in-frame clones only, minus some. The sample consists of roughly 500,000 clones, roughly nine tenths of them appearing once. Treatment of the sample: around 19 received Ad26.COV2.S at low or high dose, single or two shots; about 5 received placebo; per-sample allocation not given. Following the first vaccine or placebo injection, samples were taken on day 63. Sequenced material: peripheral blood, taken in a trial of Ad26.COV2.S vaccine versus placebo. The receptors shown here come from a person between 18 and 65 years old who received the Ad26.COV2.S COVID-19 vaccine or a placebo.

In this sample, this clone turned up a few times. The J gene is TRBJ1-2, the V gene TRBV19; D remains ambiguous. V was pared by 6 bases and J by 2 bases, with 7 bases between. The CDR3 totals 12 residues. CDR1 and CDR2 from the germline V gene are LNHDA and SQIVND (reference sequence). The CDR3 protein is CASSRPNYGYTF. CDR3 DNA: TGTGCCAGTAGCCGCCCCAACTATGGCTACACCTTC.

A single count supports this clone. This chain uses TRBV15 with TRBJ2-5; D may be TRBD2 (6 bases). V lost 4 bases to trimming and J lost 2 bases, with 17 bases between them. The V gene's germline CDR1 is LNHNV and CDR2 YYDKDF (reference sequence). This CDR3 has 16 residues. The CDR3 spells CATSMGGGVGQETQYF. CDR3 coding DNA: TGTGCCACCAGCATGGGTGGAGGGGTCGGGCAAGAGACCCAGTACTTC.

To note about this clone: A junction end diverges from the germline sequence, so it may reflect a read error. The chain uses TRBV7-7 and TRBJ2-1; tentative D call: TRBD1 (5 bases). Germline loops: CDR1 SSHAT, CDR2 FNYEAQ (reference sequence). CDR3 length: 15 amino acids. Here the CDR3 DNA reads TGTGCTAGCAGCCCCTCGAGCCTTGGGGCTGGTGAGCAGTTCTTC. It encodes CASSPSSLGAGEQFF.

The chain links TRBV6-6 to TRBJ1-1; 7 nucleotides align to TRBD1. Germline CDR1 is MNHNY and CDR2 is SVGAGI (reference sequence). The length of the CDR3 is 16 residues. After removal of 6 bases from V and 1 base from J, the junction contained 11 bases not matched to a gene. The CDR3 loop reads CASRYRGGSTNTEAFF. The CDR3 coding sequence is TGTGCCAGCAGATATCGAGGGGGCTCGACGAACACTGAAGCTTTCTTT.

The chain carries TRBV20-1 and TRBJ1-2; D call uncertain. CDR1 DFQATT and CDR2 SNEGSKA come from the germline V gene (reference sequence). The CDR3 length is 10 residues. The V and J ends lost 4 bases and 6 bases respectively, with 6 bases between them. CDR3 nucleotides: TGCAGTGCTACGGAGGATGGCTACACCTTC. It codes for CSATEDGYTF.

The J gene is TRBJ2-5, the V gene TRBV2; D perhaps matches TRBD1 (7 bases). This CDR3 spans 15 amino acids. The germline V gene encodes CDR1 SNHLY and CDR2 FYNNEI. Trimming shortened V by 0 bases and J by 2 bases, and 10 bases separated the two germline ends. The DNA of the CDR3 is TGTGCCAGCAGTGAAGCGACAGGGACTCAAGAGACCCAGTACTTC. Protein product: CASSEATGTQETQYF.

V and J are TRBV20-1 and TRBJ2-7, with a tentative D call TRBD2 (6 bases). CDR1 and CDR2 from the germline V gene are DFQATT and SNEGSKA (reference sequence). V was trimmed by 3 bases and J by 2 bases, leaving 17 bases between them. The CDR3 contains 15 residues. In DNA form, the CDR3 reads TGCAGTGCTAGTCGGCGGGATGGGTCGCCCTACGAGCAGTACTTC. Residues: CSASRRDGSPYEQYF.

CDR3 loop: CASRGTQNQPQHF. Written as DNA, the CDR3 is TGTGCCAGCAGGGGGACTCAGAATCAGCCCCAGCATTTT. The J gene is TRBJ1-5, the V gene TRBV12-3 or TRBV12-4, with a weak D call TRBD1 (5 bases). The CDR3 is 13 residues long. With 6 bases removed from V and 4 bases from J, the gap between germline ends came to 10 bases.

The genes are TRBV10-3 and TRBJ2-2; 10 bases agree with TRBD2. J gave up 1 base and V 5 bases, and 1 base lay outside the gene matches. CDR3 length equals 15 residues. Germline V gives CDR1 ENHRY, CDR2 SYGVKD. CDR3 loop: CAISRTSGNTGELFF. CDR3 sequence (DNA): TGTGCCATCAGTCGGACTAGCGGGAACACCGGGGAGCTGTTTTTT.

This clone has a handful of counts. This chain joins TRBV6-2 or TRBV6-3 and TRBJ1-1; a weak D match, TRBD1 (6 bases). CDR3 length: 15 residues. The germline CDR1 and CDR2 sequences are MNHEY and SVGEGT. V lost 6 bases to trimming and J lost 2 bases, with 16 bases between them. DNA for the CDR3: TGTGCCAGCAGCCGGCCCCAACAGGGTAACACTGAAGCTTTCTTT. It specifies CASSRPQQGNTEAFF.

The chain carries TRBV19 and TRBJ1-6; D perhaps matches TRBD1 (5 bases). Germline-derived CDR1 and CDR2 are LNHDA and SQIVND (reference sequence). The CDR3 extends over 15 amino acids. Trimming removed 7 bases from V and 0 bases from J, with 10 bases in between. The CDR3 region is CASTDSISYNSPLHF. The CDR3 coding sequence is TGTGCCAGTACCGACAGTATCTCCTATAATTCACCCCTCCACTTT.

This CDR3 reads CASMAVNYGYTF. The CDR3 DNA reads as TGTGCCAGTATGGCGGTTAACTATGGCTACACCTTC. The chain couples TRBV19 to TRBJ1-2, with D hard to call. CDR3 length: 12 residues. Trimming removed 7 bases at V and 1 base at J, with 7 bases between. Germline V CDR1 and CDR2: LNHDA, SQIVND (reference sequence).

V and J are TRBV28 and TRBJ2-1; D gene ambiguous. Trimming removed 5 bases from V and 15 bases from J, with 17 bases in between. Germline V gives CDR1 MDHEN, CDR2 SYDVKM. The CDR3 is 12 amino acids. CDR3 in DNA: TGTGCCAGCAGTCCGCGTAGGTCTTTATGGTTCTTC. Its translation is CASSPRRSLWFF.

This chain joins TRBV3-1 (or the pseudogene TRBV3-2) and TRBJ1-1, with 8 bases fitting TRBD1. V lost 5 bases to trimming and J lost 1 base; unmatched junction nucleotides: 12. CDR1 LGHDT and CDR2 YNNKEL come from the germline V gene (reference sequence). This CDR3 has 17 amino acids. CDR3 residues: CASSLNSGGVGNTEAFF. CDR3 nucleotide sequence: TGTGCCAGCAGCTTGAATTCAGGGGGCGTCGGGAACACTGAAGCTTTCTTT.

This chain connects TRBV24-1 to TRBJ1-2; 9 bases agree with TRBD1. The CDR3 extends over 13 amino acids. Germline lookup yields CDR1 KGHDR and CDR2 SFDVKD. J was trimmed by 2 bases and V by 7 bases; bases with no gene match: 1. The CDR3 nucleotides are TGTGCCACCAGCGGACAGGGGAACTATGGCTACACCTTC. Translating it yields CATSGQGNYGYTF.

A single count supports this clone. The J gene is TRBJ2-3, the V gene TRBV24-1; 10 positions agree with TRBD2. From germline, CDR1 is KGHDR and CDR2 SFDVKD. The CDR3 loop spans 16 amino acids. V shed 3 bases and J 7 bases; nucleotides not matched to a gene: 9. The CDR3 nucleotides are TGTGCCACCAGTGATGCTAGCGGGGGAGGATCGTATACGCAGTATTTT. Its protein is CATSDASGGGSYTQYF.

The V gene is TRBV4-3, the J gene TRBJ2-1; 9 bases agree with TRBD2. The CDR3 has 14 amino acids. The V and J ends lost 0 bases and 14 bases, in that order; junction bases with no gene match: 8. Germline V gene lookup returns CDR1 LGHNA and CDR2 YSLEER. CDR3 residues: CASSQDLTSGLEFF. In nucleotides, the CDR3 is TGCGCCAGCAGCCAAGATCTGACTAGCGGCTTGGAGTTCTTC.

In nucleotides, the CDR3 is TGTGCCTGGAGCGGTCGGCAGTCGAACACTGAAGCTTTCTTT. Its protein is CAWSGRQSNTEAFF. This chain joins TRBV30 and TRBJ1-1; D call uncertain. The CDR3 is made up of 14 amino acids. Trimming removed 3 bases from V and 1 base from J, with 12 bases in between. Germline assignment: CDR1 GTSNPN and CDR2 SVGIG (reference sequence).

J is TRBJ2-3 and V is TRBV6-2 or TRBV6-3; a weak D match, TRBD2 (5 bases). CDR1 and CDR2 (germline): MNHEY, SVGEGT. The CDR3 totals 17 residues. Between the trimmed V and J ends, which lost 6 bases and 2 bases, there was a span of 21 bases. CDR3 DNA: TGTGCCAGCAGCTCCCGCCGCTGGGAAGCGGTCACAGATACGCAGTATTTT. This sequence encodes CASSSRRWEAVTDTQYF.

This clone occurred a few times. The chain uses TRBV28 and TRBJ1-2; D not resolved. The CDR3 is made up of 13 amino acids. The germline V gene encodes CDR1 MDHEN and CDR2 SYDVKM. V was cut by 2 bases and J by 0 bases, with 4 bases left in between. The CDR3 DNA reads TGTGCCAGCAGTTTACCCTCTAACTATGGCTACACCTTC. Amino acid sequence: CASSLPSNYGYTF.

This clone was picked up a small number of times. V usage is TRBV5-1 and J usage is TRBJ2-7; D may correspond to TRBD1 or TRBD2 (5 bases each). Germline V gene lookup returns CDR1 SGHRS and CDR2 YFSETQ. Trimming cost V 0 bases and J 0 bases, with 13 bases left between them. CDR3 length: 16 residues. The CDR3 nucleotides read TGCGCCAGCAGCTTGGATCCGGCAGGGAGCTCCTACGAGCAGTACTTC. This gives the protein CASSLDPAGSSYEQYF.

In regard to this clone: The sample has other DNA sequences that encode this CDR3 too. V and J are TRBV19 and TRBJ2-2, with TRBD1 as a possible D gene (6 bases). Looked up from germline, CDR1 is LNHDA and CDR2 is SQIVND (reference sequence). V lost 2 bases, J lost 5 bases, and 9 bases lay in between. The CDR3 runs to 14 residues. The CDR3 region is CASSILGGTGELFF. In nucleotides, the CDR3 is TGTGCCAGTAGTATACTAGGGGGTACCGGGGAGCTGTTTTTT.

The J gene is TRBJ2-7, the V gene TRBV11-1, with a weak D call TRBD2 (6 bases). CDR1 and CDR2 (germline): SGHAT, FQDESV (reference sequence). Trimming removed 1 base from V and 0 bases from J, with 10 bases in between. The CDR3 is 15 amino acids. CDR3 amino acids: CASSLVSGSSYEQYF. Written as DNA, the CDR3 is TGTGCCAGCAGCTTAGTGTCCGGGAGCTCCTACGAGCAGTACTTC. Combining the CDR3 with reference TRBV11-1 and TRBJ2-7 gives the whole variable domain EAEVAQSPRYKITEKSQAVAFWCDPISGHATLYWYRQILGQGPELLVQFQDESVVDDSQLPKDRFSAERLKGVDSTLKIQPAELGDSAMYLCASSLVSGSSYEQYFGPGTRLTVT.

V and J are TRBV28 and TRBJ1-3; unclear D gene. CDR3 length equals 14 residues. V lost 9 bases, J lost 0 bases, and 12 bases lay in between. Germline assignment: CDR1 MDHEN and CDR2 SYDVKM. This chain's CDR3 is CASHLGLSGNTIYF. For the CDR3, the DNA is TGTGCCAGTCACTTGGGCCTCTCTGGAAACACCATATATTTT.

DNA of the CDR3: TGTGCCAGCAGTTACGTGGGCGGGAGCAAGCAGTTCTTC. Translation: CASSYVGGSKQFF. The V and J genes are TRBV6-5 and TRBJ2-1; the match to TRBD2 covers 7 bases. The junction had 6 bases not matched to a gene; V was cut back by 2 bases and J by 11 bases. Germline CDR1 is MNHEY and CDR2 is SVGAGI. This CDR3 is 13 amino acids long.